A single sample is the source of the 31 T cell receptor beta chains below, sequenced in a study of blood T cell repertoires in COVID-19. The assay was immunoSEQ multiplex PCR, and TCRdb's table has in-frame clones only and misses some. The sample records roughly 200,000 clones, roughly four fifths being singletons. The sample taken for sequencing was peripheral blood. These receptors originate from a man aged 45-60 years with active or convalescent COVID-19.

The rearrangement links TRBV5-8 to TRBJ2-7; the match to TRBD1 covers 7 bases. There are 16 residues in the CDR3. Trimming took 1 base from V and 0 from J; bases not matched to a gene: 7. Germline V CDR1 and CDR2: SGHTS, YDEGEE. Here the CDR3 reads CASSLRTGTASYEQYF. Here the CDR3 DNA reads TGTGCCAGCAGCTTGAGAACCGGGACAGCCTCCTACGAGCAGTACTTC. Variable domain in full (rest from reference TRBV5-8 and TRBJ2-7): EAGVTQSPTHLIKTRGQQATLRCSPISGHTSVYWYQQALGLGLQFLLWYDEGEERNRGNFPPRFSGRQFPNYSSELNVNALELEDSALYLCASSLRTGTASYEQYFGPGTRLTVT.

V gene TRBV28 combines with J gene TRBJ1-6; D is unresolved. Trimming took 3 bases from V and 5 from J, leaving 8 bases between them. The CDR3 covers 14 residues. Germline lookup yields CDR1 MDHEN and CDR2 SYDVKM. In DNA form, the CDR3 reads TGTGCCAGCAGTTTGCCAGTCAATAATTCACCCCTCCACTTT. Its protein is CASSLPVNNSPLHF.

Points on this clone: Other DNA sequences in this specimen translate into the identical CDR3. The V call is TRBV2, the J call TRBJ1-1, with D unresolved. The CDR3 spans 13 residues. Germline lookup yields CDR1 SNHLY and CDR2 FYNNEI. V shed 4 bases and J shed 1 base, with 7 bases lying between them. CDR3 sequence: CASSGRRNTEAFF. The CDR3 DNA is TGTGCCAGCAGTGGACGGAGGAACACTGAAGCTTTCTTT.

The chain recombines TRBV5-1 with TRBJ1-4; possible D gene TRBD1, 5 bases. The CDR3 covers 15 residues. V lost 4 bases and J 4 bases, leaving 14 bases between the germline ends. The germline CDR1 and CDR2 sequences are SGHRS and YFSETQ. CDR3 in DNA: TGCGCCAGCAGCCGGGGGAACAGCCTTAATGAAAAACTGTTTTTT. It codes for CASSRGNSLNEKLFF. The full variable domain, with the rest looked up from reference TRBV5-1 and TRBJ1-4, is KAGVTQTPRYLIKTRGQQVTLSCSPISGHRSVSWYQQTPGQGLQFLFEYFSETQRNKGNFPGRFSGRQFSNSRSEMNVSTLELGDSALYLCASSRGNSLNEKLFFGSGTQLSVL.

This clone was observed a handful of times. Written as DNA, the CDR3 is TGTGCCATCACTGGACAGGGCGACACCGGGGAGCTGTTTTTT. Its translation: CAITGQGDTGELFF. The gene calls are TRBV10-3 and TRBJ2-2; TRBD1 matches 8 bases. The CDR3 consists of 14 residues. CDR1 ENHRY and CDR2 SYGVKD come from the germline V gene. With 7 bases clipped from V and 3 bases from J, the junction kept 4 bases outside the gene matches.

This CDR3 reads CASTPGINTGELFF. As DNA, the CDR3 is TGTGCCAGCACTCCCGGGATAAACACCGGGGAGCTGTTTTTT. The V gene is TRBV9, the J gene TRBJ2-2; D is perhaps TRBD2 (5 bases). Trimming left V 6 bases short and J 2 bases short, with 11 bases between. CDR3 length: 14 amino acids. Germline assignment: CDR1 SGDLS and CDR2 YYNGEE. The full variable domain, its missing parts supplied by reference TRBV9 and TRBJ2-2, is DSGVTQTPKHLITATGQRVTLRCSPRSGDLSVYWYQQSLDQGLQFLIQYYNGEERAKGNILERFSAQQFPDLHSELNLSSLELGDSALYFCASTPGINTGELFFGEGSRLTVL.

The rearrangement uses TRBV30 and TRBJ2-3, with TRBD2 identical over 13 bases. After removal of 3 bases from V and 1 base from J, the junction contained 4 bases not matched to a gene. The V gene's germline CDR1 is GTSNPN and CDR2 SVGIG (reference sequence). This CDR3 has 16 amino acids. CDR3 sequence reads: CAWSSGLAGGTDTQYF. Written as DNA, the CDR3 is TGTGCCTGGAGCTCCGGACTAGCGGGGGGCACAGATACGCAGTATTTT.

V and J are TRBV30 and TRBJ2-7; D possibly corresponds to TRBD1 (6 bases). The CDR3 extends over 15 amino acids. Germline-derived CDR1 and CDR2 are GTSNPN and SVGIG (reference sequence). The V gene lost 2 bases and the J gene lost 4 bases, with 18 bases spanning the gap. This CDR3 reads CAWSIPYRGIYEQYF. The CDR3 DNA is TGTGCCTGGAGTATACCGTATAGGGGGATTTACGAGCAGTACTTC.

The V and J genes are TRBV5-1 and TRBJ1-5; D call uncertain. The CDR3 sequence is 13 residues long. Germline loops: CDR1 SGHRS, CDR2 YFSETQ. V was trimmed by 0 bases and J by 5 bases, leaving 6 bases between them. CDR3 nucleotide sequence: TGCGCCAGCAGCTTGGATTTAGATCAGCCCCAGCATTTT. It is translated as CASSLDLDQPQHF. Based on the CDR3 plus reference TRBV5-1 and TRBJ1-5, the full variable domain is KAGVTQTPRYLIKTRGQQVTLSCSPISGHRSVSWYQQTPGQGLQFLFEYFSETQRNKGNFPGRFSGRQFSNSRSEMNVSTLELGDSALYLCASSLDLDQPQHFGDGTRLSIL.

This rearrangement joins TRBV5-1 to TRBJ2-7, with D unresolved. Germline V gene lookup returns CDR1 SGHRS and CDR2 YFSETQ. This CDR3 is built from 14 residues. V lost 0 bases to trimming and J lost 0 bases, with 7 bases between them. The CDR3 bases are TGCGCCAGCAGCTTGGAGATGAGCTCCTACGAGCAGTACTTC. This codes for CASSLEMSSYEQYF.

V usage is TRBV4-2 and J usage is TRBJ2-3; weak D call: TRBD2 (6 bases). The V gene's germline CDR1 is LGHNA and CDR2 YNFKEQ. The CDR3 is made up of 16 amino acids. V was cut by 3 bases and J by 6 bases, with 19 bases left in between. CDR3 sequence reads: CASSHEGVPGVDTQYF. The DNA for the CDR3 is TGTGCCAGCAGCCACGAGGGTGTGCCGGGGGTGGATACGCAGTATTTT.

CDR3 in amino acids: CASSQALGFSSGNTIYF. DNA of the CDR3: TGTGCCAGCAGCCAAGCACTCGGTTTTAGCTCTGGAAACACCATATATTTT. The chain joins TRBV14 to TRBJ1-3; D remains ambiguous. Trimming shortened V by 1 base and J by 0 bases, and 13 bases separated the two germline ends. The germline CDR1 and CDR2 sequences are SGHDN and FVKESK. The CDR3 contains 17 residues.

The chain has TRBV7-9 and TRBJ1-2, with TRBD1 as a possible D gene (5 bases). Germline V gene sequence: CDR1 SEHNR, CDR2 FQNEAQ (reference sequence). V gave up 5 bases and J gave up 3 bases, with 13 bases separating them. The CDR3 loop spans 14 amino acids. CDR3 loop: CASSPPGGDYGYTF. The CDR3 DNA reads TGTGCCAGCAGCCCTCCGGGGGGGGACTATGGCTACACCTTC.

The V and J genes are TRBV28 and TRBJ2-1; 7 bases are shared with TRBD1. This CDR3 has 14 amino acids. V lost 7 bases to trimming and J lost 4 bases; unmatched junction nucleotides: 7. Germline V gives CDR1 MDHEN, CDR2 SYDVKM. The DNA of the CDR3 is TGTGCCAGCAACACCGGGACAGCTTACAATGAGCAGTTCTTC. It encodes CASNTGTAYNEQFF.

This sequence joins TRBV6-2 or TRBV6-3 and TRBJ2-7; 7 bases match TRBD2. After removal of 2 bases from V and 6 bases from J, the junction contained 10 bases not matched to a gene. The CDR3 length is 15 residues. The germline V gene encodes CDR1 MNHEY and CDR2 SVGEGT. The CDR3 nucleotides read TGTGCCAGCAGTTACGTGGGGGGGACGTTAGGCGAGCAGTACTTC. Translated, it gives CASSYVGGTLGEQYF.

J is TRBJ1-1 and V is TRBV21-1; the table names TRBD1, a call not compared with the DNA. TRBV21-1 constitutes a pseudogene. The CDR3 spans 13 residues. Here the CDR3 reads CASSKGGWAEAFF. In nucleotides, the CDR3 is TGTGCCAGCAGCAAAGGGGGCTGGGCTGAAGCTTTCTTT.

The chain employs TRBV9 and TRBJ2-3; TRBD2 matches 10 bases. Unmatched junction bases numbered 3, after V lost 2 bases and J lost 3 bases. CDR3 size: 15 residues. CDR1 SGDLS and CDR2 YYNGEE come from the germline V gene. The CDR3 region is CASSVGTSVTDTQYF. The DNA of the CDR3 is TGTGCCAGCAGCGTCGGGACTAGCGTAACAGATACGCAGTATTTT.

This clone was seen just once. V is TRBV19 and J is TRBJ2-1; weak D call: TRBD1 (6 bases). Per the germline V gene, CDR1 is LNHDA and CDR2 is SQIVND (reference sequence). The CDR3 is made up of 15 amino acids. The ends were cut back, 1 base at V and 2 bases at J, with 9 bases in the middle. CDR3: CASSIGSGAYNEQFF. CDR3 sequence (DNA): TGTGCCAGTAGTATAGGGTCAGGGGCCTACAATGAGCAGTTCTTC.

The chain uses TRBV15 and TRBJ2-1; maybe TRBD2 (6 bases). From germline, CDR1 is LNHNV and CDR2 YYDKDF (reference sequence). V was pared by 3 bases and J by 4 bases, with 13 bases between. This CDR3 comprises 15 residues. The CDR3 DNA follows: TGTGCCACCAGCAGTGGGGGGACGGGGTACAATGAGCAGTTCTTC. Its protein is CATSSGGTGYNEQFF.

The chain combines TRBV6-2 or TRBV6-3 with TRBJ1-2; maybe TRBD1 (6 bases). Trimming pared 0 bases from V and 4 bases from J, leaving 18 bases between. This CDR3 spans 17 amino acids. CDR1 and CDR2 from the germline V gene are MNHEY and SVGEGT. DNA for the CDR3: TGTGCCAGCAGTTACTCGATCTCAAAGGGACAAGCCTATGGCTACACCTTC. Translated: CASSYSISKGQAYGYTF.

The chain recombines TRBV2 with TRBJ2-1; 10 bases align to TRBD1. The germline gives CDR1 SNHLY, CDR2 FYNNEI. This CDR3 region has 13 residues. J was trimmed by 8 bases and V by 6 bases; bases with no gene match: 4. The CDR3, as DNA: TGTGCCAGCAGCCTTGGGACAGGGGATGAGCAGTTCTTC. Amino acid sequence: CASSLGTGDEQFF.

This rearrangement joins TRBV6-5 to TRBJ1-1; no clear D gene. CDR3 length: 14 amino acids. Trimming pared 2 bases from V and 1 base from J, leaving 8 bases between. CDR1 MNHEY and CDR2 SVGAGI come from the germline V gene. CDR3 residues: CASSYTHRNTEAFF. The CDR3, as DNA: TGTGCCAGCAGTTACACACACAGGAACACTGAAGCTTTCTTT.

Only a few counts were recorded for this clone. This chain connects TRBV28 to TRBJ1-1, with D perhaps TRBD1 (5 bases). The CDR3 spans 15 residues. Per germline, CDR1 MDHEN and CDR2 SYDVKM. Trimming took 0 bases from V and 7 from J, leaving 15 bases between them. The CDR3 is CASSLWGGGTNEAFF. The DNA for the CDR3 is TGTGCCAGCAGTTTATGGGGGGGAGGGACTAATGAAGCTTTCTTT.

J is TRBJ1-4 and V is TRBV6-5, with a weak D call TRBD1 (5 bases). The CDR3 has 15 amino acids. Germline V gene data show CDR1 as MNHEY and CDR2 as SVGAGI. The V end was cut by 2 bases, the J end by 8 bases, with 15 bases between. The CDR3 loop is CASSYDIGVWEKLFF. As DNA, the CDR3 is TGTGCCAGCAGTTACGACATAGGGGTTTGGGAAAAACTGTTTTTT.

The chain joins TRBV4-1 to TRBJ2-7; D is possibly TRBD1 (5 bases). In germline, CDR1 is MGHRA, CDR2 YSYEKL. The CDR3 has 16 amino acids. V lost 4 bases and J 0 bases, leaving 16 bases between the germline ends. The CDR3 is CASSPLRTSSSYEQYF. DNA for the CDR3: TGCGCCAGCAGCCCCCTCCGGACATCGAGCTCCTACGAGCAGTACTTC.

The chain recombines TRBV3-1 (or the pseudogene TRBV3-2) with TRBJ1-1; 9 bases map to TRBD1. This CDR3 spans 14 amino acids. The J segment lost 5 bases and the V segment lost 6 bases, leaving 7 bases of the junction unmatched. CDR1 is LGHDT, CDR2 YNNKEL, per germline (reference sequence). This CDR3 is CASRKQGAGTEAFF. The CDR3 bases are TGTGCCAGCAGGAAACAGGGGGCAGGTACTGAAGCTTTCTTT.

This chain uses TRBV5-1 with TRBJ1-2, with D perhaps matching TRBD1 (6 bases). V was shortened by 0 bases and J by 6 bases, with 12 bases between the two germline ends. This CDR3 has 14 amino acids. The germline V gene has CDR1 SGHRS and CDR2 YFSETQ. CDR3: CASSLATGFNGYTF. DNA of the CDR3: TGCGCCAGCAGCTTGGCTACAGGGTTCAATGGCTACACCTTC. The complete variable domain, with remaining parts taken from reference TRBV5-1 and TRBJ1-2, reads KAGVTQTPRYLIKTRGQQVTLSCSPISGHRSVSWYQQTPGQGLQFLFEYFSETQRNKGNFPGRFSGRQFSNSRSEMNVSTLELGDSALYLCASSLATGFNGYTFGSGTRLTVV.

The gene calls are TRBV5-1 and TRBJ2-1, with 9 bases fitting TRBD2. With 4 bases clipped from V and 1 base from J, the junction kept 6 bases outside the gene matches. The CDR3 extends over 16 amino acids. The V gene's germline CDR1 is SGHRS and CDR2 YFSETQ. CDR3 in DNA: TGCGCCAGCAGCCTTAGCGGGGGAGGTTCCTACAATGAGCAGTTCTTC. Protein product: CASSLSGGGSYNEQFF.

The rearrangement uses TRBV27 and TRBJ1-1; D ambiguous. V was pared by 1 base and J by 1 base, with 7 bases between. The CDR3 runs 14 residues. From germline, CDR1 is MNHEY and CDR2 SMNVEV (reference sequence). The CDR3 DNA sequence: TGTGCCAGCAGTTTATTTTCCGGGAACACTGAAGCTTTCTTT. As protein: CASSLFSGNTEAFF.

This clone was observed a single time. This chain links TRBV11-2 with TRBJ1-1; a possible D gene is TRBD1 (5 bases). Trimming took off 2 bases at V and 2 bases at J, with 12 bases between the two ends. The CDR3 totals 15 residues. Germline V gene sequence: CDR1 SGHAT, CDR2 FQNNGV. CDR3 residues: CASSLRPGINTEAFF. The CDR3 DNA reads TGTGCCAGCAGCTTAAGACCAGGGATCAACACTGAAGCTTTCTTT.

The chain uses TRBV10-3 and TRBJ2-2, with 10 positions matching TRBD2. Germline V gene sequence: CDR1 ENHRY, CDR2 SYGVKD. Trimming at V came to 5 bases and at J to 1 base, leaving 4 bases not matched to a gene. CDR3 length: 16 residues. CDR3 sequence (DNA): TGTGCCATCAGTAAAGTAGCGGGGGGGAACACCGGGGAGCTGTTTTTT. Protein: CAISKVAGGNTGELFF.